This passage covers 14 T cell receptor beta chains from one sample sequenced in a study of blood T cell repertoires in COVID-19. Assay: immunoSEQ multiplex PCR; the TCRdb copy retains only in-frame clones and omits some. The sample has about 220,000 clones, about 81% seen once; the top ten hold about 4.8%. Material for sequencing was peripheral blood. All receptors come from a woman in her sixties or seventies with COVID-19, enrolled during active disease.

The chain couples TRBV19 to TRBJ2-1, with a possible D match to TRBD2 (7 bases). The V gene lost 7 bases and the J gene lost 9 bases, with 16 bases spanning the gap. There are 13 residues in the CDR3. From germline, CDR1 is LNHDA and CDR2 SQIVND (reference sequence). The CDR3 region is CASKGGRGGEQFF. The CDR3 DNA follows: TGTGCCAGTAAGGGAGGGAGAGGGGGTGAGCAGTTCTTC.

V and J are TRBV18 and TRBJ2-7; 8 bases are shared with TRBD2. V dropped 3 bases and J dropped 3; count of bases not matched to a gene: 1. Per the germline V gene, CDR1 is KGHSH and CDR2 is LQKENI. This CDR3 spans 13 amino acids. The CDR3: CASSPGTSYEQYF. The CDR3 region has the DNA TGTGCCAGCTCACCCGGGACTAGCTACGAGCAGTACTTC.

This clone was picked up a small number of times. This chain joins TRBV25-1 and TRBJ1-2, with 8 positions matching TRBD1. The CDR3 contains 12 residues. V shed 6 bases and J 8 bases; nucleotides not matched to a gene: 5. The germline gives CDR1 MGHDK, CDR2 SYGVNS. The CDR3 loop is CASSTGGKGYTF. The CDR3 DNA reads TGTGCCAGCAGCACAGGGGGGAAAGGCTACACCTTC.

V and J are TRBV2 and TRBJ2-1; TRBD1 aligns across 10 bases. The CDR3 covers 15 residues. Looked up from germline, CDR1 is SNHLY and CDR2 is FYNNEI. The V segment lost 9 bases and the J segment 3 bases; nucleotides outside the gene matches: 8. The CDR3 sequence is CASGRDRGGYNEQFF. Here the CDR3 DNA reads TGTGCCAGTGGAAGGGACAGGGGAGGCTACAATGAGCAGTTCTTC.

This clone was recorded a few times. The V and J genes are TRBV4-1 and TRBJ2-2; the match to TRBD1 covers 7 bases. The CDR3 consists of 17 residues. V lost 4 bases and J lost 1; bases outside the gene matches: 9. Germline V gene data show CDR1 as MGHRA and CDR2 as YSYEKL. The CDR3, as DNA: TGCGCCAGCAGCCCTGGATGGGGACAGTTGAACACCGGGGAGCTGTTTTTT. This gives the protein CASSPGWGQLNTGELFF.

The V and J genes are TRBV27 and TRBJ1-4, with D possibly matching TRBD1 (6 bases). Trimming took 5 bases from V and 0 from J, leaving 13 bases between them. Germline-derived CDR1 and CDR2 are MNHEY and SMNVEV (reference sequence). The CDR3 has 16 amino acids. The CDR3 bases are TGTGCCAGCAGTGTCAGGGGCGCGGCAACTAATGAAAAACTGTTTTTT. Amino acid sequence: CASSVRGAATNEKLFF. The variable domain in full, with the rest retrieved from reference TRBV27 and TRBJ1-4, is EAQVTQNPRYLITVTGKKLTVTCSQNMNHEYMSWYRQDPGLGLRQIYYSMNVEVTDKGDVPEGYKVSRKEKRNFPLILESPSPNQTSLYFCASSVRGAATNEKLFFGSGTQLSVL.

The chain recombines TRBV5-1 with TRBJ2-5; 10 nucleotides agree with TRBD2. The CDR3 sequence is 14 residues long. V shed 4 bases, J shed 2 bases, and the junction held 2 bases outside the gene matches. Germline CDR1 is SGHRS and CDR2 is YFSETQ. CDR3 sequence (DNA): TGCGCCAGCAGCGGACTAGCGGTACAAGAGACCCAGTACTTC. Translation: CASSGLAVQETQYF.

CDR3 amino acids: CASSQRTGKETQYF. Written as DNA, the CDR3 is TGTGCCAGCAGCCAACGGACAGGGAAGGAGACCCAGTACTTC. The J gene is TRBJ2-5, the V gene TRBV3-1 (or the pseudogene TRBV3-2); TRBD1 matches at 8 bases. The CDR3 loop spans 14 amino acids. From germline, CDR1 is LGHDT and CDR2 YNNKEL (reference sequence). V lost 2 bases and J lost 5; bases outside the gene matches: 4.

The chain carries TRBV28 and TRBJ2-7, with TRBD1 identical over 12 bases. The CDR3 is 17 residues long. J lost 6 bases, V lost 2 bases, and 11 bases had no gene match. Germline V lookup: CDR1 MDHEN, CDR2 SYDVKM. This CDR3 is CASSLMLVGTGGFEQYF. The CDR3 DNA sequence: TGTGCCAGCAGTTTAATGTTAGTGGGGACAGGGGGCTTCGAGCAGTACTTC.

The chain recombines TRBV2 with TRBJ2-6; D is unresolved. V lost 6 bases to trimming and J lost 4 bases, with 7 bases between them. Germline CDR1 and CDR2: SNHLY and FYNNEI. The CDR3 is 13 residues long. CDR3 nucleotides: TGTGCCAGCAGCCTACAGGGGGCCAACGTCCTGACTTTC. Translated: CASSLQGANVLTF.

Turning to this clone: The sample carries other DNA sequences with the same CDR3. This chain uses TRBV2 with TRBJ1-2; D remains ambiguous. There are 13 residues in the CDR3. Deletions cut 4 bases from V and 7 bases from J, with 13 bases between. Germline CDR1 reads SNHLY; CDR2 reads FYNNEI. CDR3 amino acids: CASSVVAGRGYTF. Here the CDR3 DNA reads TGTGCCAGCAGTGTCGTAGCGGGCCGTGGCTACACCTTC. Variable domain in full (rest from reference TRBV2 and TRBJ1-2): EPEVTQTPSHQVTQMGQEVILRCVPISNHLYFYWYRQILGQKVEFLVSFYNNEISEKSEIFDDQFSVERPDGSNFTLKIRSTKLEDSAMYFCASSVVAGRGYTFGSGTRLTVV.

The chain combines TRBV15 with TRBJ2-3, with a possible D match to TRBD1 (6 bases). The CDR3 has 16 amino acids. The V gene's germline CDR1 is LNHNV and CDR2 YYDKDF (reference sequence). Trimming stripped 7 bases from V and 7 bases from J, with 24 bases between. DNA of the CDR3: TGTGCCACCACGAGGGTGGGCAGGGGTGACACGCATACGCAGTATTTT. Its translation: CATTRVGRGDTHTQYF.

This sequence joins TRBV7-7 and TRBJ1-1, with D unresolved. The CDR3 is 13 amino acids. V lost 3 bases and J 1 base, leaving 6 bases between the germline ends. Germline assignment: CDR1 SSHAT and CDR2 FNYEAQ (reference sequence). Here the CDR3 DNA reads TGTGCCAGCAGCTTGAAGCGGAACACTGAAGCTTTCTTT. Its translation: CASSLKRNTEAFF.

The genes are TRBV28 and TRBJ2-1, with a tentative D call TRBD2 (6 bases). The V gene lost 5 bases and the J gene lost 8 bases, with 13 bases spanning the gap. Germline assignment: CDR1 MDHEN and CDR2 SYDVKM. The CDR3 runs to 13 residues. The CDR3 region has the DNA TGTGCCAGCAGTCCCCGGGACTCCCATGAGCAGTTCTTC. This gives the protein CASSPRDSHEQFF.